This TCR beta chain was sequenced for a study of T cells after yellow fever vaccination (dated by TCRdb to between 2018 and 2021). Broadly, across the study: The SMART-Seq v4 Ultra Low Input RNA kit was used to prepare libraries from fractions with low cell numbers. To track T-cell clones before and after primary and booster YFV17D yellow fever vaccination, bulk TCR alpha and beta repertoires were sequenced longitudinally. Two healthy male donors made up the cohort, one aged 18 to 30 years and the other aged 30 to 39 years. Blood samples were taken at several timepoints before and after primary and secondary immunization, and bulk PBMC replicates and cell subsets were isolated.

This specimen's treatment or condition label, interpreted: live attenuated yellow fever vaccine strain. A standard Ficoll-Paque protocol was used to isolate PBMCs from peripheral blood. CD4 and CD8 T-cell fractions were isolated with Dynabeads CD4 and CD8 positive selection kits. TriZol was used to extract RNA from bulk PBMCs, CD4 and CD8 fractions, and dextramer-positive and dextramer-negative fractions. TCR cDNA was synthesized by 5'RACE template switching, through which a universal primer site and unique molecular identifiers were introduced. cDNA synthesis was primed from both the TCR alpha and TCR beta constant segments. Library amplification used two PCR steps, and the second PCR step added sample barcodes and sequencing adapters. Sequencing of libraries was performed on Illumina HiSeq 2500 (2x100 bp) or NovaSeq (2x150 bp). In the source study's methods: Demultiplexing of reads and collapsing into UMI consensus sequences were performed with MIGEC, and V(D)J alignment was carried out with MiXCR. Using edgeR on replicate PBMC samples, clonotypes were called vaccine-responding if FDR was below 0.01 and the log2 fold change was above 5 up to day 15. CD4 or CD8 identity was assigned to each bulk clonotype according to whether the clonotype was present at higher abundance in the sequenced CD4 repertoire or the sequenced CD8 repertoire. The raw public data were reprocessed by TCRdb itself: fastp quality trimming at Q25, MiXCR clonotype calling, in-frame beta chains only. Rows with a matching CDR3 protein are joined into one entry that keeps the most common DNA and genes. TCRdb's processing, not the study's, gives the V and J calls here. A total of approximately 120,000 distinct CDR3 sequences appear in this sample, under 8% of them only once. The ten largest clones represent around 2.7% of the sample.

The CDR3 numbers 15 residues from cysteine through phenylalanine. The CDR3 DNA has 45 bases and is translated from base 1. CDR1 and CDR2 were assigned from the germline V gene as MNHEY and SVGEGT. V sheds 1 base and J sheds 0 bases, leaving 9 bases between their ends. This clonotype was seen ten or more times. Its binding antigen is unknown. Base qualities are not at hand, and no much larger clone is one base apart. What the authors observed across the whole study: A small fraction of clonotypes appeared in both the CD4 and CD8 compartments, likely as a result of convergent recombination. After the booster, most of the clones that had expanded following primary vaccination were detected again (almost 98% of CD4 and around nine tenths of CD8), which suggests that memory was broadly maintained. The study included only a couple of donors, which limits how far the findings can be generalized. Compared with the primary T-cell response, the secondary T-cell response was weaker but faster, peaking on day 5 rather than day 15. Computational filtering was required because FACS-sorted repertoires could contain abundant contaminating clonotypes from the bulk population.

The sequence is built from TRBV6-2 or TRBV6-3 and TRBJ2-5; matching of 5 bases hints at TRBD2 as the D gene. The receptor was isolated from a man between 18 and 35 years old who received the YFV17D yellow fever vaccine. This sample comprised CD4+ T cells sorted from PBMCs, obtained approximately 11 days after the first yellow fever vaccination. The DNA is TGTGCCAGCAGTTACTTCCTCGGGGACCAAGAGACCCAGTACTTC. Its amino acids are CASSYFLGDQETQYF.